This T cell receptor beta chain was sequenced for a study of a mutant IDH1 vaccine in newly diagnosed glioma. About the research overall: Treated individuals were roughly 62% male and roughly 40% female, averaging roughly 39 years of age.

Documented time point: baseline, week 1 (first vaccination visit). Treatment given: pre-vaccination baseline after standard-of-care therapy. TCRdb's copy holds only in-frame clones and misses some; the assay was immunoSEQ multiplex PCR. The table includes roughly 35,000 clones, roughly nine tenths detected once. The ends lost 3 bases at V and 5 bases at J; junction bases unmatched: 4. Germline-derived CDR1 and CDR2 are SGHVS and FNYEAQ. There are 14 residues in the CDR3. This clonotype was obtained from a woman aged 40 to 55 with glioma. The chain couples TRBV7-6 to TRBJ2-1; 7 bases fit TRBD1. The sequencing here drew on PBMCs, taken from a glioma patient treated with radiotherapy, temozolomide or both. CDR3 region: CASSLWDSNNEQFF. The CDR3 DNA is TGTGCCAGCAGCTTGTGGGACAGCAACAATGAGCAGTTCTTC.